This T cell receptor (beta chain) was recorded in a study of T cell responses to AZD1222 COVID-19 vaccine (dated by TCRdb to the early 2020s). Study-wide context: A total of 230 to 250 trial participants underwent TCR sequencing, of whom about 200 received two doses of AZD1222 and some 26 received two doses of the MenACWY control vaccine. Trial participants were enrolled into age subgroups of 18-55, 56-69 and 70-plus years, which contained about 160, 30 and 59 TCR-sequenced participants, respectively. Overall study outcomes, separate from this receptor: The 56-69-year group was small, and its depth increase did not reach significance, likely because of low power. The whole spike protein was spanned by vaccine-associated CD4 TCRs, and dominant responses were seen in regions 160-218 and 743-854. Reportedly, almost half of the unique spike-specific TCRs recognized epitopes lying outside the regions that are mutated in the B.1.351 and B.1.1.7 variants. Participants were mostly white British, with more females than males. The authors suggested clonal diversity may have been underestimated. Because no samples from the day 14 peak response were available, repertoires could be characterized only after the peak T cell response. Spike-specific TCR breadth and depth rose significantly after two AZD1222 doses compared with day 0 and with MenACWY recipients. Conclusions about previously exposed vaccinees are limited, since just five to seven AZD1222 recipients were seropositive for SARS-CoV-2 at baseline.

According to the study, the label for this sample's time point signals: about 28 days (+/-7) after the second vaccine dose. Because spike-specific TCR depth and breadth did not differ between the two schedules, AZD1222 recipients who got a second dose at roughly 4 weeks were pooled with those who got a second dose at roughly 12 weeks. Samples from vaccinated people were obtained from the UK trials COV001 and COV002, which included a single-blind randomized controlled phase 2/3 trial of AZD1222 (ChAdOx1 nCoV-19) in healthy adults. For TCRbeta chain sequencing, PBMC samples from trial participants were taken at day 0 and at day 28 after the second dose. The germline V gene provides CDR1 SNHLY and CDR2 FYNNEI. Inclusive of the bounding cysteine and phenylalanine, the CDR3 is 12 residues long. The read is trimmed to its CDR3 DNA, 36 bases read in frame from base 1. V loses 8 bases of germline sequence and J loses 1 base, and the interval between the two ends is 5 bases.

The CDR3 regions of human TCRbeta chains were subjected to immunosequencing. Under the source paper's analysis protocol: Repertoire TCRs were matched against a reference library of SARS-CoV-2-specific TCRs generated with the MIRA antigen-specificity platform. Breadth meant the fraction of unique TCRs that were SARS-CoV-2-associated, whereas depth meant the fraction of total T cells that were SARS-CoV-2-associated. Using the MIRA data, each spike-specific TCR was assigned both to the spike region to which the TCR was reactive and to a CD4 or CD8 class. Log10-transformed breadth and depth values were compared by one-way ANOVA with Sidak's multiple comparisons tests. In its TCRdb copy, this immuneACCESS table keeps in-frame sequences only and misses some clones. Where compared with another copy, unresolved V genes explain less than half of these, and the others have no known cause. That table furnishes V, J and clone size, whereas the DNA furnished D and trimming. This sample holds 35,000 to 45,000 clones; over 80% were observed only once. 18% of the sample rests with the top ten.

Turning to this clone: What this receptor recognizes is not known. Base quality data are lacking; no much larger clone is found one base away.

The source material was peripheral blood, sampled 28 days after the second AZD1222 dose. Here the chain combines TRBV2 and TRBJ2-2; too little of a D gene remains to name it. The receptor's source is an adult who received the AZD1222 COVID-19 vaccine. The nucleotide sequence is given as TGTGCCAGCGGGCGGAACACCGGGGAGCTGTTTTTT. Its product reads: CASGRNTGELFF.